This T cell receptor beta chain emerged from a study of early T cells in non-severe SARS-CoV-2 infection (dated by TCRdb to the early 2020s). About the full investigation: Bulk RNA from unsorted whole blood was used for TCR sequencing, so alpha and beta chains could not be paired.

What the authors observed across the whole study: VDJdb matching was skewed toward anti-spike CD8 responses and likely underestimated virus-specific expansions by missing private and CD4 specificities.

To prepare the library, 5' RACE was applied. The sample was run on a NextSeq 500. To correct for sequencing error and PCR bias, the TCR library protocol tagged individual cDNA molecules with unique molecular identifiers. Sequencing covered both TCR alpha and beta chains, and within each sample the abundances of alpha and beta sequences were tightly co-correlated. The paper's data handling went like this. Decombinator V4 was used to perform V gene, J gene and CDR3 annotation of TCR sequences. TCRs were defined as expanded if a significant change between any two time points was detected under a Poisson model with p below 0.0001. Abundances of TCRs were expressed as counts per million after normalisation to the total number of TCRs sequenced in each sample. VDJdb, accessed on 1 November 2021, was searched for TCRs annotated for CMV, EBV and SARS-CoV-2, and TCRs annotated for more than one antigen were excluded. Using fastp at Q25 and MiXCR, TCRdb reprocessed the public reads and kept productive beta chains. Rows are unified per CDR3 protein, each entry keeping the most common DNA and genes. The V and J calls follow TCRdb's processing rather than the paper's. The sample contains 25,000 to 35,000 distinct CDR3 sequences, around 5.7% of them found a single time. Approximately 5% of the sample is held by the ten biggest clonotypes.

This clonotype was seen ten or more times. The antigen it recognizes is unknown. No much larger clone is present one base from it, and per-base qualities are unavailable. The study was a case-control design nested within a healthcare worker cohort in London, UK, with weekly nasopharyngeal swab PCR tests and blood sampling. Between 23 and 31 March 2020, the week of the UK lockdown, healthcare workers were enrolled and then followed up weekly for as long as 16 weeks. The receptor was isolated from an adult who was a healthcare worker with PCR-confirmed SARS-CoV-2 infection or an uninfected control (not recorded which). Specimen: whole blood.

The CDR3 is CASSQVEGAAGTQYF. The DNA sequence is TGTGCCAGCAGCCAAGTTGAGGGGGCGGCAGGGACCCAGTACTTC. This sequence uses TRBV14 and TRBJ2-5, and TRBD1 matches 7 of the central bases. CDR1 is given as SGHDN and CDR2 as FVKESK, both from the germline V gene. The CDR3 numbers 15 residues from cysteine through phenylalanine. The kept DNA is CDR3 alone, 45 bases in frame from the first base. Germline trimming: 1 base from V, 7 bases from J; junction bases outside gene matches: 9.